This T cell receptor (beta chain) originates from a study of diagnostic markers for celiac disease. TCRdb re-called the reads; every CDR3 protein appears as one record, without DNA. Recorded for this sample: 1,200 to 1,500 distinct CDR3 sequences. The germline gives CDR1 SGHRS, CDR2 YFSETQ. The CDR3 runs 14 residues. The rearrangement joins TRBV5-1 to TRBJ1-2; the TCRdb D gene call, TRBD1, has no DNA to confirm it. The specimen sequenced was either unsorted cells or a sorted T cell fraction (not recorded which). The clonotype comes from a human donor. The CDR3 sequence is CASSSTGGSYGYTF.